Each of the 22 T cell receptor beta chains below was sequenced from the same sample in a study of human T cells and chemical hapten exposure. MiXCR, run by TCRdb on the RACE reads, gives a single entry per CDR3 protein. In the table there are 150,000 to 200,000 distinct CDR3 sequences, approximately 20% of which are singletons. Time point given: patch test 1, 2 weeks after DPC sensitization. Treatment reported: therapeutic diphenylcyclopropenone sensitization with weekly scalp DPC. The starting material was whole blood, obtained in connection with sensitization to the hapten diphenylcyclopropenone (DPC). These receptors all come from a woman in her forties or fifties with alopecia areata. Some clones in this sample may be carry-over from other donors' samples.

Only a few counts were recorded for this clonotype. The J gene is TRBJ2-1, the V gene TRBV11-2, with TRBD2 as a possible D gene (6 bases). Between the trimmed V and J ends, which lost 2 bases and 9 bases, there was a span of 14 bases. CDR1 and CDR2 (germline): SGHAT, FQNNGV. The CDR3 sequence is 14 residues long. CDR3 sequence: CASSLWAGTGEQFF. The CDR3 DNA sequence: TGTGCCAGCAGCTTATGGGCGGGGACGGGTGAGCAGTTCTTC.

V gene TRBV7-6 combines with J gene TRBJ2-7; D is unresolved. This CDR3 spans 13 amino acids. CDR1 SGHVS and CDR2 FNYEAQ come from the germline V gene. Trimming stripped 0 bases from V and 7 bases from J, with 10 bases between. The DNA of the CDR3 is TGTGCCAGCAGCTTAGCGCGCGGCGCAGAGCAGTACTTC. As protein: CASSLARGAEQYF.

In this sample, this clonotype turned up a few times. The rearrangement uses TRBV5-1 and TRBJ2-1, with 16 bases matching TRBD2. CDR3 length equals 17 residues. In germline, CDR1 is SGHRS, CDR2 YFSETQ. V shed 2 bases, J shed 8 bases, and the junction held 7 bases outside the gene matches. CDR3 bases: TGCGCCAGCAGCTTCGGGACTAGCGGGAGGGCCTTCCATGAGCAGTTCTTC. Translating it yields CASSFGTSGRAFHEQFF.

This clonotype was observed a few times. DNA of the CDR3: TGTGCCAGCAGCCTCCAGGGGGAGGTCGGTGAAGCTTTCTTT. Translation gives CASSLQGEVGEAFF. The rearrangement joins TRBV7-9 to TRBJ1-1; 7 positions agree with TRBD1. CDR3 length equals 14 residues. V lost 5 bases and J lost 7; bases outside the gene matches: 10. Germline values: CDR1 SEHNR, CDR2 FQNEAQ (reference sequence).

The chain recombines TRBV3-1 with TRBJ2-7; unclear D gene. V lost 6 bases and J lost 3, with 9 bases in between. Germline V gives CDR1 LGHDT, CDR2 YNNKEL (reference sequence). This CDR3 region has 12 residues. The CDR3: CASRQRLYEQYF. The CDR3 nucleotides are TGTGCCAGCAGACAACGACTCTACGAGCAGTACTTC.

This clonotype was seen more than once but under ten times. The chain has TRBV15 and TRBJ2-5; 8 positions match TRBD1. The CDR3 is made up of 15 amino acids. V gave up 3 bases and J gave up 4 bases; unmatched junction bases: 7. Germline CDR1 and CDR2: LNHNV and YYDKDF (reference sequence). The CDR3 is CATSRVRQGRETQYF. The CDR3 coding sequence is TGTGCCACCAGCAGGGTACGACAGGGGAGAGAGACCCAGTACTTC. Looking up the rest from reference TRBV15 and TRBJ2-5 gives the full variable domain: DAMVIQNPRYQVTQFGKPVTLSCSQTLNHNVMYWYQQKSSQAPKLLFHYYDKDFNNEADTPDNFQSRRPNTSFCFLDIRSPGLGDTAMYLCATSRVRQGRETQYFGPGTRLLVL.

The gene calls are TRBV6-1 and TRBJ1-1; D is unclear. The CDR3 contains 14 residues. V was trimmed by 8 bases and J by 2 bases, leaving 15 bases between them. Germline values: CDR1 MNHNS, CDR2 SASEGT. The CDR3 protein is CASARGSHNTEAFF. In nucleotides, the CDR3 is TGTGCCAGCGCCCGCGGTTCCCACAACACTGAAGCTTTCTTT.

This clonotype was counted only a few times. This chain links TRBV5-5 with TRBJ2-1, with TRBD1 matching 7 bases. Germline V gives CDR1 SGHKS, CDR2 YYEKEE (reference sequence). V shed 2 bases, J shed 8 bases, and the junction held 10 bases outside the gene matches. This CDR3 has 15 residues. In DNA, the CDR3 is TGTGCCAGCAGCTTCTTAGGACAGGTAGGGGATGAGCAGTTCTTC. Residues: CASSFLGQVGDEQFF.

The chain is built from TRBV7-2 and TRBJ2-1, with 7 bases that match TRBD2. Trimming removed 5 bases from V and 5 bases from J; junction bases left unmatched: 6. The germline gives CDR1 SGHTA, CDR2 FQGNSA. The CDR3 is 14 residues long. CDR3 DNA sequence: TGTGCCAGCAGCCACAGCGGGATGAACAATGAGCAGTTCTTC. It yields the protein CASSHSGMNNEQFF.

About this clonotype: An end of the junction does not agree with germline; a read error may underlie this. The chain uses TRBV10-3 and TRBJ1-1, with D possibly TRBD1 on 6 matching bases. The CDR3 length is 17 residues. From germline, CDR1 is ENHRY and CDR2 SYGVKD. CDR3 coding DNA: TGTGCCATCAGTGAGCGGGGAGGGGGAGGCGTGAACACTGAAGCTCTCTTT. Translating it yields CAISERGGGGVNTEALF.

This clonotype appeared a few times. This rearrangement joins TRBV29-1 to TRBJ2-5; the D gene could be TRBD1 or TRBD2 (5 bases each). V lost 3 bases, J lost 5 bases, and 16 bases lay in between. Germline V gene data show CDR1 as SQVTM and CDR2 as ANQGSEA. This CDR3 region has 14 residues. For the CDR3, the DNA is TGCAGCGTTGATCGGCAGGGATTAGCGGAGACCCAGTACTTC. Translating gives CSVDRQGLAETQYF.

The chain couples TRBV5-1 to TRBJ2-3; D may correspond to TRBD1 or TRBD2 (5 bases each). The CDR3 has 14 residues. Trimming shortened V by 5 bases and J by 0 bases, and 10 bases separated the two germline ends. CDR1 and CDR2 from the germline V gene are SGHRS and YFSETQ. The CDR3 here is CASSVGESTDTQYF. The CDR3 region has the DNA TGCGCCAGCAGTGTGGGGGAGAGCACAGATACGCAGTATTTT.

Here the CDR3 DNA reads TGTGCCAGCAGCTTGGACTATGGGGGTCGAGAGACCCAGTACTTC. Translated: CASSLDYGGRETQYF. The chain couples TRBV7-2 to TRBJ2-5, with D maybe TRBD2 (6 bases). Germline values: CDR1 SGHTA, CDR2 FQGNSA. Deletions cut 3 bases from V and 4 bases from J, with 15 bases between. The length of the CDR3 is 15 residues. The variable domain in full, completed from reference TRBV7-2 and TRBJ2-5, reads GAGVSQSPSNKVTEKGKDVELRCDPISGHTALYWYRQSLGQGLEFLIYFQGNSAPDKSGLPSDRFSAERTGGSVSTLTIQRTQQEDSAVYLCASSLDYGGRETQYFGPGTRLLVL.

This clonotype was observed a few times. CDR3 sequence: CASKGTGVTEPQHF. The CDR3, as DNA: TGCGCCAGCAAGGGGACAGGGGTAACGGAGCCCCAGCATTTT. The chain combines TRBV5-1 with TRBJ1-5; 10 bases are a match to TRBD1. J lost 8 bases, V lost 6 bases, and 8 bases had no gene match. Germline assignment: CDR1 SGHRS and CDR2 YFSETQ. This CDR3 spans 14 amino acids.

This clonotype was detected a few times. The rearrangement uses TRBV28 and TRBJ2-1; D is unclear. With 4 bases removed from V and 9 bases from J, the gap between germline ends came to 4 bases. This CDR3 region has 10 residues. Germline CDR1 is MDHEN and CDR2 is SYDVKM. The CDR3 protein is CASSSVEQFF. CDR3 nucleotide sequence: TGTGCCAGCAGTTCCGTTGAGCAGTTCTTC.

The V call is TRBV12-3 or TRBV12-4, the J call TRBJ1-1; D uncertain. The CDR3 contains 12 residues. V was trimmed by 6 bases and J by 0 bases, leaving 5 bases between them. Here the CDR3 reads CASRAMNTEAFF. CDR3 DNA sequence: TGTGCCAGCAGGGCAATGAACACTGAAGCTTTCTTT.

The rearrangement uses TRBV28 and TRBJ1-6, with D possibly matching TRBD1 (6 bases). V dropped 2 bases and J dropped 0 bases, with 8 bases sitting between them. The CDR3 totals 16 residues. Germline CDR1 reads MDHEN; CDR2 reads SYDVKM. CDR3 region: CASSLIQGSYNSPLHF. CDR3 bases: TGTGCCAGCAGTTTAATACAGGGCTCCTATAATTCACCCCTCCACTTT.

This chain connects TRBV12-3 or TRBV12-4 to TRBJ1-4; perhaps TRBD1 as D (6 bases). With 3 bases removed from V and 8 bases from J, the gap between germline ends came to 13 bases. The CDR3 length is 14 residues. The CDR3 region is CASSLGGAKEKLFF. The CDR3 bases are TGTGCCAGCAGTTTGGGGGGGGCGAAGGAAAAACTGTTTTTT.

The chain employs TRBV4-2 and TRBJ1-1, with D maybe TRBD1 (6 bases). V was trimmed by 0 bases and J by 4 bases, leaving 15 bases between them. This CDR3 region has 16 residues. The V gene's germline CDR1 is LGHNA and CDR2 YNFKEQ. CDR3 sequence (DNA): TGTGCCAGCAGCCAAGATCTCATTAGAGGGGGCACTGAAGCTTTCTTT. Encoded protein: CASSQDLIRGGTEAFF.

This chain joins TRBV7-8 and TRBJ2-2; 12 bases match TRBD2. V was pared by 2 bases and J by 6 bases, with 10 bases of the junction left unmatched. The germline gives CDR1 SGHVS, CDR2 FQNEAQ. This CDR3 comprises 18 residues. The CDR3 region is CASSLSVSSGRASGELFF. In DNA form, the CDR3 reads TGTGCCAGCAGCTTAAGCGTGTCTAGCGGGAGGGCTTCCGGGGAGCTGTTTTTT. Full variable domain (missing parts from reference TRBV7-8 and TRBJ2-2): GAGVSQSPRYKVAKRGQDVALRCDPISGHVSLFWYQQALGQGPEFLTYFQNEAQLDKSGLPSDRFFAERPEGSVSTLKIQRTQQEDSAVYLCASSLSVSSGRASGELFFGEGSRLTVL.

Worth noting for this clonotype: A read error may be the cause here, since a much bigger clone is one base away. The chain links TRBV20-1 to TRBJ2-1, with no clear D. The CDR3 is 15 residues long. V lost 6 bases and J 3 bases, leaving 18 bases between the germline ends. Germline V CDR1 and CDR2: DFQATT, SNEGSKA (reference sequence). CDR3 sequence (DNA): TGCAGTGCCAAGAGCAGGAGAGATAGCTACAATGAGCAGTTCTTC. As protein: CSAKSRRDSYNEQFF.

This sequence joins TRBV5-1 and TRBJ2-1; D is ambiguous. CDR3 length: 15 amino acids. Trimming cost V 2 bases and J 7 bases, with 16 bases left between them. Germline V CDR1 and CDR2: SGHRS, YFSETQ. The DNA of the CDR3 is TGCGCCAGCAGCTTAACCCCGGAGTCCCTGAATGAGCAGTTCTTC. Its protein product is CASSLTPESLNEQFF. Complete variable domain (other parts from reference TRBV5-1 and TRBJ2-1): KAGVTQTPRYLIKTRGQQVTLSCSPISGHRSVSWYQQTPGQGLQFLFEYFSETQRNKGNFPGRFSGRQFSNSRSEMNVSTLELGDSALYLCASSLTPESLNEQFFGPGTRLTVL.